The 7 T cell receptor beta chains below were found in one sample sequenced in a study of molecular identifiers for immune sequencing clone quantification. Using its own MiXCR run on the PCR reads, TCRdb lists one record per CDR3 protein. Here the sample spans nearly 55,000 distinct CDR3 sequences, just over 35% being singletons. Source material: naive CD8+ T cells from blood, with Jurkat cell RNA spiked in. The subset denotes: FACS-sorted CD8+CD4-CCR7+CD45RA+ naive T cells. These receptor sequences come from a human donor in good health. Some libraries in this study had Jurkat cell RNA spiked in.

Of note for this clonotype: Relative to the germline gene, one junction end is altered; a read error may explain this. The genes are TRBV6-2 or TRBV6-3 and TRBJ1-5; D is uncertain. Looked up from germline, CDR1 is MNHEY and CDR2 is SVGEGT. This CDR3 is 15 amino acids long. CDR3 residues: CASCYSILSNQPQHF. CDR3 nucleotide sequence: TGTGCCAGCTGTTACTCGATCCTTAGCAATCAGCCCCAGCATTTT.

Ten or more counts support this clonotype. The J gene is TRBJ1-1, the V gene TRBV7-6; D may be TRBD1 (6 bases). This CDR3 has 13 amino acids. Germline V gene sequence: CDR1 SGHVS, CDR2 FNYEAQ. V was trimmed by 8 bases and J by 1 base, leaving 11 bases between them. The CDR3 DNA reads TGTGCCAGCGGATCAGGGGAGAACACTGAAGCTTTCTTT. This sequence encodes CASGSGENTEAFF. Based on the CDR3 plus reference TRBV7-6 and TRBJ1-1, the full variable domain is GAGVSQSPRYKVTKRGQDVALRCDPISGHVSLYWYRQALGQGPEFLTYFNYEAQQDKSGLPNDRFSAERPEGSISTLTIQRTEQRDSAMYRCASGSGENTEAFFGQGTRLTVV.

The chain recombines TRBV2 with TRBJ1-2, with 7 bases aligning to TRBD1. V was clipped by 8 bases and J by 3 bases; unmatched bases: 9. Germline V gene lookup returns CDR1 SNHLY and CDR2 FYNNEI. The CDR3 covers 14 residues. The CDR3 nucleotides read TGTGCCAGCTCCCCAGGGGGGAGGGACTATGGCTACACCTTC. Protein: CASSPGGRDYGYTF.

The rearrangement joins TRBV28 to TRBJ2-3; TRBD1 matches at 9 bases. V trimming: 6 bases; J trimming: 10 bases; junction bases outside the gene matches: 11. Germline V lookup: CDR1 MDHEN, CDR2 SYDVKM. The CDR3 sequence is 14 residues long. The CDR3 reads CASSPGTGLTSQYF. DNA for the CDR3: TGTGCCAGCAGCCCCGGGACAGGGTTAACTTCGCAGTATTTT.

The chain combines TRBV6-5 with TRBJ2-7, with D uncertain. The V gene lost 2 bases and the J gene lost 2 bases, with 10 bases spanning the gap. The CDR3 length is 14 residues. Germline lookup yields CDR1 MNHEY and CDR2 SVGAGI. The CDR3 coding sequence is TGTGCCAGCAGTTACGGCCAGCCGCCCTACGAGCAGTACTTC. It codes for CASSYGQPPYEQYF.

To note about this clonotype: This sequence may be a read error, since a much larger clone differs from it by one base. The conserved closing phenylalanine or tryptophan is absent in this CDR3, likely reflecting a read error. This chain connects TRBV11-2 to TRBJ2-1, with 10 nucleotides matching TRBD2. V trimming: 2 bases; J trimming: 9 bases; junction bases outside the gene matches: 10. The CDR3 runs 16 residues. Germline CDR1 and CDR2: SGHAT and FQNNGV. CDR3 sequence (DNA): TGTGCCAGCAGCTTAATAGGTCTAGCGGGAGCTGCTGAGCAGTTCTCC. Protein product: CASSLIGLAGAAEQFS.

The CDR3, as DNA: TGTGCCAGCACTCTCCCCCGGGGGGTTGGCGGGGAGCTGTTTTTT. It codes for CASTLPRGVGGELFF. The chain employs TRBV12-3 or TRBV12-4 and TRBJ2-2; 7 bases line up with TRBD2. The ends lost 7 bases at V and 7 bases at J; junction bases unmatched: 12. This CDR3 comprises 15 residues.